This T cell receptor (beta chain) was recovered during a study of T cells in Graves' hyperthyroidism and ophthalmopathy. Points from the study as a whole: Ophthalmopathy was predicted by the model a median of about 6.7 months ahead of onset.

Amplified regions were TCR beta CDR3 sequences from RNA transcripts. The study used the HTBI primer set for a first-round RT-PCR of the TCR CDR3. TCRdb recomputed calls from the multiplex PCR reads with MiXCR, one row per CDR3 protein. The sample consists of some 560,000 distinct CDR3 sequences, less than 15% of them appearing once. Stable disease denoted Graves' hyperthyroidism without ophthalmopathy progression within 18 months. The hyperthyroidism was newly diagnosed and had lasted under 2 months; the patients were aged 18 to 65. As regards this clonotype: The antigen is undetermined.

What was sequenced was blood. The receptor was derived from a woman in her forties with Graves' hyperthyroidism.

DNA of the CDR3: TGCAGCGTTGATGGACCGTTAGGGGAGCTGTTTTTT. It specifies CSVDGPLGELFF. The V gene is TRBV29-1, the J gene TRBJ2-2, with D hard to call. CDR3 length: 12 amino acids. V was trimmed by 3 bases and J by 8 bases, leaving 10 bases between them. Germline values: CDR1 SQVTM, CDR2 ANQGSEA.